This TCR beta chain was sequenced in a study of response to subunit inactivated influenza vaccine. This CDR3 has 12 amino acids. Germline V gene sequence: CDR1 DFQATT, CDR2 SNEGSKA (reference sequence). The junction had 9 bases not matched to a gene; V was cut back by 7 bases and J by 8 bases. Via MiXCR, TCRdb re-called the RT-PCR reads, giving one row per CDR3 protein. This table holds 650,000 to 800,000 distinct CDR3 sequences, 15% to 20% found once. In the case of this clonotype: Its antigen is still unknown.

Study conclusions and caveats: After each seasonal influenza vaccination, few new T cells are recruited, the authors suggested.

The receptor was isolated from a man aged 45-65 years who received an inactivated influenza vaccine. Sequenced material: PBMCs from blood, taken more than 4 days after vaccination. The V gene is TRBV20-1, the J gene TRBJ2-5; 8 bases fit TRBD1. The CDR3 DNA reads TGCAGTGTGGCGGACAGGGTCGTTACCCAGTACTTC. This gives the protein CSVADRVVTQYF.